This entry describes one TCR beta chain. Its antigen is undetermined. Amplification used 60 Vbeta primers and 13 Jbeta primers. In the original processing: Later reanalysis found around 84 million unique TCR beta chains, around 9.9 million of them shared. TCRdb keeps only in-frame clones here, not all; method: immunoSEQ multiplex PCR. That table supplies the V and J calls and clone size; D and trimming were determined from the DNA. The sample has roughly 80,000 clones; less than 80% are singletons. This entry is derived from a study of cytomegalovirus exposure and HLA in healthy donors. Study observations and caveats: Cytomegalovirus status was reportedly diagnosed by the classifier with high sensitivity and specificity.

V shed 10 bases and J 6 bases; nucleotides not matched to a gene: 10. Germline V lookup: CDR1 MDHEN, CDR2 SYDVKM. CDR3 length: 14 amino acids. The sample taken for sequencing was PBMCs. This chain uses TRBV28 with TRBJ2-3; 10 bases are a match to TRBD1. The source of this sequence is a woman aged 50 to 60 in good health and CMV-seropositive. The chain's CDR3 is CATNDRGPRDTQYF. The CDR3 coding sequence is TGTGCCACCAACGACAGGGGGCCTAGGGATACGCAGTATTTT.